These 21 T cell receptor beta chains came from one sample sequenced in a study of OX40 agonist ivuxolimab in advanced cancers. This table comes from immunoSEQ multiplex PCR, and its TCRdb copy is limited to in-frame clones, with some not included. The sample contains tens of thousands of clones, about nine tenths of which appear only once. The sample was CD4+ or CD8+ T cells sorted from blood, taken in a trial of the OX40 agonist ivuxolimab. Every receptor here comes from an adult with an advanced solid tumor such as melanoma, head and neck, liver or kidney cancer.

This chain uses TRBV6-1 with TRBJ1-5; no clear D. Germline CDR1 and CDR2: MNHNS and SASEGT. Trimming took off 3 bases at V and 2 bases at J, with 11 bases between the two ends. This CDR3 comprises 15 residues. CDR3 bases: TGTGCCAGCAGTGATATGGGGAGAGGCAATCAGCCCCAGCATTTT. Translation gives CASSDMGRGNQPQHF.

The chain recombines TRBV5-5 with TRBJ2-2, with 11 bases identical to TRBD2. The V gene's germline CDR1 is SGHKS and CDR2 YYEKEE (reference sequence). The CDR3 sequence is 16 residues long. V was pared by 3 bases and J by 6 bases, with 7 bases of the junction left unmatched. CDR3 in DNA: TGTGCCAGCAGCTCTCGACTAGCGGGGATCTCCGGGGAGCTGTTTTTT. Translating gives CASSSRLAGISGELFF.

The V call is TRBV30, the J call TRBJ1-3; D might be TRBD1 (5 bases). V lost 7 bases, J lost 1 base, and 17 bases lay in between. Looked up from germline, CDR1 is GTSNPN and CDR2 is SVGIG (reference sequence). The CDR3 extends over 15 amino acids. The CDR3 DNA reads TGTGCCTCATCGCCGGGGTGGGGGTCTGGAAACACCATATATTTT. Its translation: CASSPGWGSGNTIYF.

The V gene is TRBV9, the J gene TRBJ1-1, with 8 bases matching TRBD1. Trimming removed 4 bases from V and 5 bases from J; junction bases left unmatched: 10. The CDR3 runs 15 residues. Germline CDR1 SGDLS, CDR2 YYNGEE. The CDR3 DNA reads TGTGCCAGCAGCCCTTCGACAGGGGAAGAAACTGAAGCTTTCTTT. This sequence encodes CASSPSTGEETEAFF.

The rearrangement joins TRBV5-4 to TRBJ2-2; D may match TRBD1 or TRBD2 (6 bases each). The V end was cut by 2 bases, the J end by 1 base, with 9 bases between. The CDR3 totals 15 residues. The germline V gene encodes CDR1 SGHNT and CDR2 YYREEE (reference sequence). The CDR3 bases are TGTGCCAGCAGCTTTGGAGGGGGGAACACCGGGGAGCTGTTTTTT. Its translation is CASSFGGGNTGELFF.

The chain joins TRBV5-1 to TRBJ1-4; no clear D gene. CDR1 and CDR2 (germline): SGHRS, YFSETQ. Trimming pared 3 bases from V and 0 bases from J, leaving 12 bases between. The CDR3 totals 16 residues. The CDR3 region has the DNA TGCGCCAGCAGCTGGACCTTTGCTTCAACTAATGAAAAACTGTTTTTT. Translating it yields CASSWTFASTNEKLFF.

The J gene is TRBJ1-2, the V gene TRBV29-1; D is undetermined. CDR1 and CDR2 (germline): SQVTM, ANQGSEA. The CDR3 contains 18 residues. V was cut by 0 bases and J by 4 bases, with 24 bases left in between. The CDR3 region is CSVEDLVEAPGPSYGYTF. The CDR3 DNA sequence: TGCAGCGTTGAAGATCTTGTAGAGGCGCCCGGCCCCTCCTATGGCTACACCTTC.

In DNA form, the CDR3 reads TGTGCCAGCAGCCAGGATTGGCGGGGGATGGCAAATGAGCAGTTCTTC. Its translation is CASSQDWRGMANEQFF. J is TRBJ2-1 and V is TRBV5-6; 7 bases fit TRBD2. Germline V CDR1 and CDR2: SGHDT, YYEEEE. With 4 bases clipped from V and 7 bases from J, the junction kept 14 bases outside the gene matches. The CDR3 is 16 residues long.

The gene calls are TRBV6-5 and TRBJ2-3; no reliable D call. Germline loops: CDR1 MNHEY, CDR2 SVGAGI. The CDR3 totals 12 residues. V lost 6 bases to trimming and J lost 0 bases, with 4 bases between them. The CDR3 DNA follows: TGTGCCAGCAGCGACAGCACAGATACGCAGTATTTT. This sequence encodes CASSDSTDTQYF.

V gene TRBV2 combines with J gene TRBJ2-3; 9 bases are a match to TRBD2. The CDR3 is 17 amino acids. Germline V gives CDR1 SNHLY, CDR2 FYNNEI. V lost 3 bases and J lost 0; bases outside the gene matches: 7. For the CDR3, the DNA is TGTGCCAGCAGTGAGGAAAAACTAGCGGGTAGCACAGATACGCAGTATTTT. It is translated as CASSEEKLAGSTDTQYF.

The chain couples TRBV10-1 to TRBJ1-1; unclear D gene. CDR1 and CDR2 (germline): WNHNN, SYGVQD (reference sequence). Trimming took 6 bases from V and 7 from J, leaving 15 bases between them. The CDR3 is 13 amino acids. The chain's CDR3 is CASRYTLAGEAFF. The CDR3 DNA sequence: TGCGCCAGCAGGTACACGCTCGCAGGTGAAGCTTTCTTT.

The V and J genes are TRBV4-1 and TRBJ2-1; no clear D gene. V lost 0 bases and J 0 bases, leaving 6 bases between the germline ends. The V gene's germline CDR1 is MGHRA and CDR2 YSYEKL. The CDR3 spans 15 residues. The CDR3 sequence: CASSQETSSYNEQFF. Written as DNA, the CDR3 is TGCGCCAGCAGCCAAGAGACAAGCTCCTACAATGAGCAGTTCTTC.

V is TRBV28 and J is TRBJ1-5; 7 bases map to TRBD1. Germline V CDR1 and CDR2: MDHEN, SYDVKM. The CDR3 is made up of 14 amino acids. V trimming: 5 bases; J trimming: 3 bases; junction bases outside the gene matches: 4. The CDR3 region is CASSGGTVNQPQHF. The CDR3 DNA is TGTGCCAGCAGTGGGGGGACAGTCAATCAGCCCCAGCATTTT.

The V and J genes are TRBV19 and TRBJ2-1; D may correspond to TRBD1 or TRBD2 (6 bases each). This CDR3 has 16 residues. V was cut by 3 bases and J by 3 bases, with 15 bases left in between. Germline CDR1 reads LNHDA; CDR2 reads SQIVND (reference sequence). CDR3 DNA sequence: TGTGCCAGTAGTATCCACGGGGGCGGCTTCTACAATGAGCAGTTCTTC. Protein: CASSIHGGGFYNEQFF.

The V and J genes are TRBV19 and TRBJ1-6; D ambiguous. From germline, CDR1 is LNHDA and CDR2 SQIVND (reference sequence). V shed 4 bases and J shed 10 bases, with 14 bases lying between them. The CDR3 length is 14 residues. CDR3 sequence: CASSTGGLGSPLHF. The CDR3 DNA follows: TGTGCCAGTAGTACCGGTGGTTTAGGATCACCCCTCCACTTT.

The CDR3 nucleotides are TGTGCCAGCAGCCTCGGGACTAGCGGGGGGCCTGGGGAGACCCAGTACTTC. It codes for CASSLGTSGGPGETQYF. This chain connects TRBV7-9 to TRBJ2-5; TRBD2 matches 15 bases. The ends lost 5 bases at V and 5 bases at J; junction bases unmatched: 9. The CDR3 extends over 17 amino acids. Per the germline V gene, CDR1 is SEHNR and CDR2 is FQNEAQ (reference sequence).

This clone was detected only once. The chain joins TRBV27 to TRBJ2-2, with no clear D. The germline V gene has CDR1 MNHEY and CDR2 SMNVEV (reference sequence). CDR3 length: 15 amino acids. Trimming shortened V by 0 bases and J by 2 bases, and 7 bases separated the two germline ends. The CDR3 region has the DNA TGTGCCAGCAGTTTATCACAGCTCAACACCGGGGAGCTGTTTTTT. It is translated as CASSLSQLNTGELFF.

This chain joins TRBV27 and TRBJ2-3; perhaps TRBD1 as D (6 bases). The CDR3 is 15 residues long. From germline, CDR1 is MNHEY and CDR2 SMNVEV (reference sequence). V was cut by 1 base and J by 4 bases, with 12 bases left in between. This chain's CDR3 is CASSLFGGEADTQYF. The CDR3 nucleotides read TGTGCCAGCAGTTTATTTGGGGGCGAGGCAGATACGCAGTATTTT.

This clone showed up just once. V gene TRBV6-5 combines with J gene TRBJ2-7; TRBD1 agrees at 8 bases. From germline, CDR1 is MNHEY and CDR2 SVGAGI. The length of the CDR3 is 14 residues. V gave up 5 bases and J gave up 3 bases; unmatched junction bases: 6. CDR3 sequence: CASSQGQGGYEQYV. Here the CDR3 DNA reads TGTGCCAGCAGTCAAGGACAGGGAGGCTACGAGCAGTACGTC.

This chain connects TRBV5-1 to TRBJ2-3, with D perhaps assigned TRBD1 or TRBD2 (6 bases each). CDR3 length equals 13 residues. V lost 6 bases and J 4 bases, leaving 12 bases between the germline ends. Looked up from germline, CDR1 is SGHRS and CDR2 is YFSETQ. The CDR3 reads CASTLGGSDTQYF. Written as DNA, the CDR3 is TGCGCCAGCACCCTCGGGGGCTCAGATACGCAGTATTTT.

On this clone: One junction end disagrees with the germline gene, perhaps due to a read error. The chain links TRBV7-6 to TRBJ2-3; TRBD1 is a possible D gene (7 bases). The CDR3 is made up of 18 amino acids. Germline CDR1 and CDR2: SGHVS and FNYEAQ. CDR3 DNA: TGTGCCGGCAGCTTAGCATTTCAGGGGGGAGCTAGCACAGATACGCAGTATTTT. It is translated as CAGSLAFQGGASTDTQYF.